Sequencing of this T cell receptor (beta chain) was carried out in a study of vaccination and CD4 T cells after COVID-19. This CDR3 is 17 amino acids long. The V gene end was trimmed by 5 bases and the J gene end by 5 bases; junction bases not matched to a gene: 17. In germline, CDR1 is LNHDA, CDR2 SQIVND (reference sequence). Treatment defined: roughly 10-day PBMC culture with coronavirus spike peptide pools or control peptides (ViraFEST assay). With the Oncomine TCR Beta short-read assay, DNA from cultured CD4+ T cells was sequenced. TCRdb passed the PCR reads through MiXCR, listing each CDR3 protein once. This sample has several thousand distinct CDR3 sequences; 57% occur once, and the top ten carry 22%. On this clonotype: The antigen remains undetermined.

The sequence derives from a human donor who had recovered from COVID-19. The specimen was CD4+ T cells from blood, cultured in vitro. The chain joins TRBV19 to TRBJ2-5; 7 bases line up with TRBD1. The CDR3 DNA reads TGTGCCAGTAGTGTACAGGGGTTCAGGGCACTTGGGGAGACCCAGTACTTC. Translating it yields CASSVQGFRALGETQYF.